These 14 T cell receptor beta chains came from one sample sequenced in a study of blood T cell repertoires in COVID-19. The data were produced by immunoSEQ multiplex PCR, yet TCRdb's version contains in-frame clones alone and is incomplete. Of about 150,000 clones in the sample, around 85% were seen once. The sample taken for sequencing was peripheral blood. Receptor source: a woman older than 75 with acute or convalescent COVID-19.

The chain uses TRBV3-1 (or the pseudogene TRBV3-2) and TRBJ2-5; D unclear. V dropped 2 bases and J dropped 5 bases, with 3 bases sitting between them. The CDR3 runs to 11 residues. The germline V gene encodes CDR1 LGHDT and CDR2 YNNKEL (reference sequence). For the CDR3, the DNA is TGTGCCAGCAGCCAACAGGAGACCCAGTACTTC. It codes for CASSQQETQYF.

The rearrangement links TRBV3-1 (or the pseudogene TRBV3-2) to TRBJ2-5; 10 bases agree with TRBD2. The CDR3 runs 17 residues. Trimming cost V 0 bases and J 4 bases; bases outside gene matches: 8. Germline lookup yields CDR1 LGHDT and CDR2 YNNKEL (reference sequence). The chain's CDR3 is CASSQEQSGGARETQYF. Written as DNA, the CDR3 is TGTGCCAGCAGCCAAGAGCAAAGCGGGGGGGCCAGAGAGACCCAGTACTTC.

This chain uses TRBV2 with TRBJ1-5; 10 bases agree with TRBD1. J was trimmed by 4 bases and V by 7 bases; bases with no gene match: 4. This CDR3 spans 14 amino acids. CDR1 and CDR2 from the germline V gene are SNHLY and FYNNEI. Written as DNA, the CDR3 is TGTGCCAGCAACTGGGGACAGGGGAATCAGCCCCAGCATTTT. This translates into CASNWGQGNQPQHF.

CDR3 residues: CASSPQDGPNEKLFF. The DNA of the CDR3 is TGTGCCAGTAGTCCACAGGATGGACCTAATGAAAAACTGTTTTTT. This sequence joins TRBV19 and TRBJ1-4; D perhaps matches TRBD1 (5 bases). V was trimmed by 5 bases and J by 3 bases, leaving 13 bases between them. Germline V gene sequence: CDR1 LNHDA, CDR2 SQIVND (reference sequence). CDR3 length equals 15 residues.

V is TRBV18 and J is TRBJ1-5, with 8 bases lining up with TRBD1. The CDR3 is 16 residues long. Germline V gene lookup returns CDR1 KGHSH and CDR2 LQKENI. V gave up 3 bases and J gave up 8 bases; unmatched junction bases: 12. The CDR3 bases are TGTGCCAGCTCACCTCCGGACAGGGCCATGTTGAAGCCCCAGCATTTT. Its protein is CASSPPDRAMLKPQHF.

In its sample, this clone was seen once. The CDR3 here is CASSIPRSGYTF. CDR3 DNA: TGTGCCAGTAGTATCCCCCGGTCTGGCTACACCTTC. This chain joins TRBV19 and TRBJ1-2; D is unresolved. The CDR3 runs to 12 residues. Deletions cut 3 bases from V and 7 bases from J, with 9 bases between. Germline-derived CDR1 and CDR2 are LNHDA and SQIVND (reference sequence). Looking up the rest from reference TRBV19 and TRBJ1-2 gives the full variable domain: DGGITQSPKYLFRKEGQNVTLSCEQNLNHDAMYWYRQDPGQGLRLIYYSQIVNDFQKGDIAEGYSVSREKKESFPLTVTSAQKNPTAFYLCASSIPRSGYTFGSGTRLTVV.

The V call is TRBV5-6, the J call TRBJ1-2, with 9 positions matching TRBD1. V was clipped by 1 base and J by 8 bases; unmatched bases: 6. The germline CDR1 and CDR2 sequences are SGHDT and YYEEEE. This CDR3 is 14 amino acids long. The CDR3 region is CASSLSTGGEGYTF. DNA for the CDR3: TGTGCCAGCAGCTTGAGTACAGGGGGCGAAGGCTACACCTTC. Full variable domain (outside the CDR3, taken from reference TRBV5-6 and TRBJ1-2): DAGVTQSPTHLIKTRGQQVTLRCSPKSGHDTVSWYQQALGQGPQFIFQYYEEEERQRGNFPDRFSGHQFPNYSSELNVNALLLGDSALYLCASSLSTGGEGYTFGSGTRLTVV.

This clone occurred once. The chain has TRBV6-1 and TRBJ1-5; D might be TRBD1 (6 bases). Germline-derived CDR1 and CDR2 are MNHNS and SASEGT. This CDR3 region has 13 residues. The ends were cut back, 7 bases at V and 8 bases at J, with 15 bases in the middle. The CDR3 loop is CASIGQGKEPQHF. CDR3 DNA: TGTGCCAGCATCGGTCAGGGGAAAGAGCCCCAGCATTTT.

This chain connects TRBV11-2 to TRBJ1-4; TRBD1 is a possible D gene (5 bases). The germline CDR1 and CDR2 sequences are SGHAT and FQNNGV. The CDR3 loop spans 16 amino acids. The ends were cut back, 4 bases at V and 9 bases at J, with 21 bases in the middle. Here the CDR3 reads CASSSIPGTRGKKLFF. The DNA of the CDR3 is TGTGCCAGCAGCTCCATACCCGGGACTCGAGGGAAAAAACTGTTTTTT. The full variable domain, completed using reference TRBV11-2 and TRBJ1-4, is EAGVAQSPRYKIIEKRQSVAFWCNPISGHATLYWYQQILGQGPKLLIQFQNNGVVDDSQLPKDRFSAERLKGVDSTLKIQPAKLEDSAVYLCASSSIPGTRGKKLFFGSGTQLSVL.

This sequence joins TRBV6-2 or TRBV6-3 and TRBJ2-5; 14 positions match TRBD2. J lost 1 base, V lost 5 bases, and 3 bases had no gene match. CDR1 MNHEY and CDR2 SVGEGT come from the germline V gene. The CDR3 is 16 amino acids. Here the CDR3 DNA reads TGTGCCAGCAGTGGACTAGCGGGGGGCCTCCAAGAGACCCAGTACTTC. Protein product: CASSGLAGGLQETQYF.

This sequence joins TRBV27 and TRBJ1-6; possible D gene TRBD1, 6 bases. With 6 bases removed from V and 4 bases from J, the gap between germline ends came to 16 bases. This CDR3 comprises 16 residues. Germline values: CDR1 MNHEY, CDR2 SMNVEV (reference sequence). DNA for the CDR3: TGTGCCAGCAGCCAGGGGTCTCAGGGGTATAATTCACCCCTCCACTTT. Protein product: CASSQGSQGYNSPLHF.

The chain couples TRBV7-3 to TRBJ1-5, with D possibly TRBD1 on 5 matching bases. This CDR3 is 14 amino acids long. V was shortened by 0 bases and J by 5 bases, with 8 bases between the two germline ends. Per the germline V gene, CDR1 is SGHTA and CDR2 is FQGTGA. The DNA for the CDR3 is TGTGCCAGCAGCTTAACGGCGGGGGATCAGCCCCAGCATTTT. The encoded protein is CASSLTAGDQPQHF.

The rearrangement joins TRBV3-1 (or the pseudogene TRBV3-2) to TRBJ1-5; TRBD1 agrees at 9 bases. V lost 5 bases to trimming and J lost 6 bases; unmatched junction nucleotides: 5. From germline, CDR1 is LGHDT and CDR2 YNNKEL (reference sequence). This CDR3 spans 14 amino acids. The CDR3 is CASSSTGGGQPQHF. CDR3 in DNA: TGTGCCAGCAGCTCCACAGGGGGCGGTCAGCCCCAGCATTTT.

The rearrangement links TRBV5-1 to TRBJ1-4; D perhaps matches TRBD1 (6 bases). The CDR3 sequence is 15 residues long. The germline V gene has CDR1 SGHRS and CDR2 YFSETQ. The V and J ends lost 3 bases and 2 bases respectively, with 11 bases between them. The CDR3 loop is CASSSYRATNEKLFF. As DNA, the CDR3 is TGCGCCAGCAGCTCCTACAGGGCGACTAATGAAAAACTGTTTTTT.